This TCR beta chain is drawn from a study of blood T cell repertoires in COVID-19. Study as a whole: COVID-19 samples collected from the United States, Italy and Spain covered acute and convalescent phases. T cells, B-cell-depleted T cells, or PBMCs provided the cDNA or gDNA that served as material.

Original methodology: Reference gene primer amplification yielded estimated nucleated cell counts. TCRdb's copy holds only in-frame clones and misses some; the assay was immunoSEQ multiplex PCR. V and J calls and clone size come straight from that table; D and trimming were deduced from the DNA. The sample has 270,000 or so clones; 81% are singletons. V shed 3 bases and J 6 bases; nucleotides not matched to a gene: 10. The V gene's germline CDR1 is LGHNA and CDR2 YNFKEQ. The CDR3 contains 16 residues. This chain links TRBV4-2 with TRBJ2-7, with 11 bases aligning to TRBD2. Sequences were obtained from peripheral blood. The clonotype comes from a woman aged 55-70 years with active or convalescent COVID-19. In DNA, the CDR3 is TGTGCCAGCAGCCAGGCCCGACTAGCGGGGAGTTTCGAGCAGTACTTC. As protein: CASSQARLAGSFEQYF.